This record looks at one TCR beta chain sequence and its context. Its antigen is undetermined. Clones were read by immunoSEQ multiplex PCR, and TCRdb kept only the in-frame ones, dropping some. This sample has 150,000 or so clones; around nine tenths occur once, and the top ten carry roughly 0.19%. The record originates from a study of graft-versus-host responses after intestinal transplantation. Study-wide context: Transplantation in recipients was multivisceral, liver-intestinal, or isolated intestinal. Uniformly, recipients were administered anti-thymocyte globulin induction with subsequent tacrolimus and steroids for approximately three years.

CDR3 length: 19 residues. The J segment lost 0 bases and the V segment lost 5 bases, leaving 15 bases of the junction unmatched. CDR1 and CDR2 (germline): SEHNR, FQNEAQ (reference sequence). The rearrangement joins TRBV7-9 to TRBJ2-1, with 8 bases fitting TRBD2. The source of this sequence is a human donor who received an intestinal transplant. The specimen was unstimulated CD4+ T cells sorted from spleen or lymph node cells, collected before intestinal transplant. CDR3 sequence reads: CASSPGVSGTLFSYNEQFF. For the CDR3, the DNA is TGTGCCAGCAGCCCGGGAGTTAGCGGGACTCTCTTCTCCTACAATGAGCAGTTCTTC.